These 31 T cell receptor beta chains originate from one sample sequenced in a study of T-cell memory formation after mild COVID-19. Each CDR3 protein gets one entry after TCRdb re-called the 5' RACE reads with MiXCR. The sample consists of 200,000 to 250,000 distinct CDR3 sequences, around 9.1% of them appearing once. Material: PBMCs or a T cell subset sorted from them (not recorded which). These receptors originate from a man younger than 35 who had mild COVID-19 (a few samples of this study predate the infection). Cell type and time point are not known.

This clonotype was detected only a few times. The chain links TRBV5-1 to TRBJ1-6; the D gene is possibly TRBD1 (5 bases). The V gene's germline CDR1 is SGHRS and CDR2 YFSETQ. Trimming removed 1 base at V and 5 bases at J, with 7 bases between. CDR3 size: 14 residues. CDR3 loop: CASSLQGHNSPLHF. CDR3 DNA sequence: TGCGCCAGCAGCTTGCAGGGCCATAATTCACCCCTCCACTTT.

The CDR3 loop reads CSARFIYEQYF. The CDR3 bases are TGCAGTGCTAGATTCATCTACGAGCAGTACTTC. The chain joins TRBV20-1 to TRBJ2-7; D is uncertain. This CDR3 is 11 amino acids long. The V gene's germline CDR1 is DFQATT and CDR2 SNEGSKA (reference sequence). The V gene lost 2 bases and the J gene lost 3 bases, with 5 bases spanning the gap.

This chain uses TRBV7-3 with TRBJ2-7; D remains ambiguous. V was cut by 5 bases and J by 3 bases, with 17 bases left in between. Germline CDR1 is SGHTA and CDR2 is FQGTGA. The CDR3 extends over 15 amino acids. CDR3 coding DNA: TGTGCCAGCAGCCCATCAAAGAGGCTCCTCTACGAGCAGTACGTC. Its translation: CASSPSKRLLYEQYV.

This clonotype was counted a few times. The gene calls are TRBV7-2 and TRBJ1-2, with D maybe TRBD1 (5 bases). Trimming removed 4 bases at V and 5 bases at J, with 11 bases between. Germline V gives CDR1 SGHTA, CDR2 FQGNSA. The CDR3 consists of 13 residues. CDR3 in DNA: TGTGCCAGCAGCTGGGGCCTTAAGTATGGCTACACCTTC. The encoded protein is CASSWGLKYGYTF.

In its sample, this clonotype was seen many times. This chain links TRBV5-1 with TRBJ1-1, with 8 positions matching TRBD1. The CDR3 has 15 residues. V was pared by 0 bases and J by 10 bases, with 11 bases of the junction left unmatched. From germline, CDR1 is SGHRS and CDR2 YFSETQ. Here the CDR3 reads CASSLAVTGERRAFF. CDR3 bases: TGCGCCAGCAGCTTGGCCGTGACAGGGGAAAGAAGAGCTTTCTTT.

The chain couples TRBV6-5 to TRBJ1-3; no clear D. V was shortened by 2 bases and J by 2 bases, with 10 bases between the two germline ends. The CDR3 spans 15 residues. The germline CDR1 and CDR2 sequences are MNHEY and SVGAGI. The CDR3 sequence is CASSYTAGTGNTIYF. In nucleotides, the CDR3 is TGTGCCAGCAGTTACACCGCAGGCACTGGAAACACCATATATTTT.

This clonotype was counted ten times or more. Germline is not matched at one junction end, which may reflect a read error. The chain couples TRBV7-7 to TRBJ2-1; D is uncertain. The CDR3 runs 13 residues. CDR1 and CDR2 (germline): SSHAT, FNYEAQ (reference sequence). The DNA of the CDR3 is TGTGCTAGCAGCCCGGGCCATGACAATGAGCAGTTCTTC. Protein: CASSPGHDNEQFF.

This clonotype came up a few times. The chain combines TRBV12-3 or TRBV12-4 with TRBJ2-7; 7 nucleotides match TRBD2. The CDR3 consists of 12 residues. V lost 9 bases, J lost 3 bases, and 5 bases stayed unmatched. As DNA, the CDR3 is TGTGCCAGTGGGGAGGGTTTCTACGAGCAGTACTTC. Its protein product is CASGEGFYEQYF.

This chain joins TRBV20-1 and TRBJ1-5; D unresolved. The CDR3 has 14 amino acids. Trimming took 3 bases from V and 0 from J, leaving 9 bases between them. The germline V gene has CDR1 DFQATT and CDR2 SNEGSKA (reference sequence). Here the CDR3 DNA reads TGCAGTGCTAGTGCGCTCAATAGCAATCAGCCCCAGCATTTT. This encodes CSASALNSNQPQHF.

The chain links TRBV10-1 to TRBJ2-2, with a weak D call TRBD1 (6 bases). This CDR3 region has 13 residues. V lost 5 bases to trimming and J lost 6 bases, with 10 bases between them. Germline lookup yields CDR1 WNHNN and CDR2 SYGVQD (reference sequence). The DNA of the CDR3 is TGCGCCAGCAGTTGGAGACAGGCCGGGGAGCTGTTTTTT. It translates to CASSWRQAGELFF.

There are many counts of this clonotype. This chain uses TRBV6-6 with TRBJ1-2; D ambiguous. Trimming took 5 bases from V and 3 from J, leaving 13 bases between them. Germline CDR1 and CDR2: MNHNY and SVGAGI (reference sequence). The CDR3 is made up of 14 amino acids. In nucleotides, the CDR3 is TGTGCCAGCAGTGAGCCCGGTGGATACTATGGCTACACCTTC. Protein sequence: CASSEPGGYYGYTF.

The gene calls are TRBV7-2 and TRBJ1-5, with D unresolved. Germline CDR1 is SGHTA and CDR2 is FQGNSA. V lost 3 bases and J 3 bases, leaving 6 bases between the germline ends. The CDR3 length is 13 residues. Here the CDR3 DNA reads TGTGCCAGCAGCTTCTCCTACAATCAGCCCCAGCATTTT. Its protein is CASSFSYNQPQHF.

This clonotype was observed a handful of times. The chain joins TRBV20-1 to TRBJ1-5; 7 nucleotides line up with TRBD1. The CDR3 spans 14 residues. V shed 5 bases, J shed 3 bases, and the junction held 7 bases outside the gene matches. The germline CDR1 and CDR2 sequences are DFQATT and SNEGSKA (reference sequence). CDR3 nucleotide sequence: TGCAGTGCTTACGACAGGGCTGACAATCAGCCCCAGCATTTT. It encodes CSAYDRADNQPQHF.

This chain connects TRBV20-1 to TRBJ2-3; TRBD2 agrees at 7 bases. Per the germline V gene, CDR1 is DFQATT and CDR2 is SNEGSKA (reference sequence). With V trimmed by 3 bases and J by 4 bases, 7 bases remained unmatched. The CDR3 loop spans 14 amino acids. CDR3 amino acids: CSARLGGFADTQYF. CDR3 nucleotides: TGCAGTGCTAGGTTGGGGGGGTTCGCAGATACGCAGTATTTT.

This clonotype came up many times. The chain couples TRBV7-2 to TRBJ2-7; tentatively, D is TRBD2 (6 bases). V was trimmed by 3 bases and J by 2 bases, leaving 11 bases between them. The CDR3 totals 14 residues. Germline CDR1 reads SGHTA; CDR2 reads FQGNSA. CDR3 sequence: CASSFNGGPYEQYF. CDR3 bases: TGTGCCAGCAGCTTCAACGGGGGACCCTACGAGCAGTACTTC.

The rearrangement joins TRBV6-6 to TRBJ1-4; 7 positions match TRBD1. This CDR3 has 17 residues. V dropped 2 bases and J dropped 0; count of bases not matched to a gene: 6. CDR1 is MNHNY, CDR2 SVGAGI, per germline (reference sequence). CDR3 nucleotides: TGTGCCAGCAGTTACCGGGACAGCGGGTCAACTAATGAAAAACTGTTTTTT. The encoded protein is CASSYRDSGSTNEKLFF.

The rearrangement uses TRBV7-3 and TRBJ1-1; D not certain. Between the trimmed V and J ends, which lost 1 base and 9 bases, there was a span of 12 bases. The CDR3 runs 13 residues. Germline loops: CDR1 SGHTA, CDR2 FQGTGA. CDR3 bases: TGTGCCAGCAGCTTAAGCGGGCCCGGCCAAGCTTTCTTT. Its protein product is CASSLSGPGQAFF.

This clonotype was observed a few times. The chain employs TRBV6-2 or TRBV6-3 and TRBJ2-1; TRBD2 agrees at 7 bases. The germline V gene encodes CDR1 MNHEY and CDR2 SVGEGT. The J segment lost 5 bases and the V segment lost 2 bases, leaving 6 bases of the junction unmatched. This CDR3 is built from 15 residues. CDR3 loop: CASSYPQRGDNEQFF. Here the CDR3 DNA reads TGTGCCAGCAGTTACCCCCAGCGGGGTGACAATGAGCAGTTCTTC.

This clonotype has more than one count but fewer than ten. J is TRBJ2-1 and V is TRBV19, with D possibly being TRBD2 (6 bases). Germline V gene data show CDR1 as LNHDA and CDR2 as SQIVND (reference sequence). The CDR3 is 14 residues long. V was trimmed by 6 bases and J by 3 bases, leaving 12 bases between them. The DNA of the CDR3 is TGTGCCAGTAGCTCGGGACTCTACTACAATGAGCAGTTCTTC. Its translation: CASSSGLYYNEQFF.

Only a few counts were recorded for this clonotype. The chain employs TRBV5-6 and TRBJ2-3; 9 nucleotides align to TRBD1. Germline assignment: CDR1 SGHDT and CDR2 YYEEEE. There are 16 residues in the CDR3. V trimming: 4 bases; J trimming: 6 bases; junction bases outside the gene matches: 12. The CDR3 loop reads CASSPLGQGTDDTQYF. CDR3 bases: TGTGCCAGCAGCCCCCTCGGACAGGGGACAGACGATACGCAGTATTTT.

The table lists this clonotype with many counts. CDR3 region: CSAREKYRGLNEKLFF. Here the CDR3 DNA reads TGCAGTGCTAGGGAGAAGTACAGGGGACTAAATGAAAAACTGTTTTTT. This chain connects TRBV20-1 to TRBJ1-4, with 7 bases fitting TRBD1. Germline values: CDR1 DFQATT, CDR2 SNEGSKA (reference sequence). With V trimmed by 3 bases and J by 5 bases, 12 bases remained unmatched. CDR3 size: 16 residues.

This chain joins TRBV7-2 and TRBJ1-1; 7 bases are a match to TRBD1. CDR1 and CDR2 (germline): SGHTA, FQGNSA. The CDR3 runs 15 residues. V gave up 5 bases and J gave up 7 bases; unmatched junction bases: 13. CDR3 sequence reads: CASSRGTANRGEAFF. The CDR3 DNA sequence: TGTGCCAGCAGCCGAGGGACAGCCAACAGGGGTGAAGCTTTCTTT.

This clonotype was counted only a few times. One end of the junction is discordant with germline, which a read error may explain. This chain uses TRBV7-7 with TRBJ2-2; D ambiguous. This CDR3 is 13 amino acids long. Germline-derived CDR1 and CDR2 are SSHAT and FNYEAQ (reference sequence). CDR3 amino acids: CASSLQHTGELFF. In nucleotides, the CDR3 is TGTGCTAGCAGCTTACAGCACACCGGGGAGCTGTTTTTT.

J is TRBJ1-5 and V is TRBV2; D is ambiguous. Germline V lookup: CDR1 SNHLY, CDR2 FYNNEI. Trimming took 2 bases from V and 4 from J, leaving 9 bases between them. The CDR3 is 14 residues long. The CDR3 loop reads CASSERSENQPQHF. The CDR3 nucleotides are TGTGCCAGCAGTGAACGGTCAGAAAATCAGCCCCAGCATTTT.

V usage is TRBV29-1 and J usage is TRBJ2-3; D perhaps matches TRBD2 (5 bases). The CDR3 is 13 amino acids. Germline CDR1 SQVTM, CDR2 ANQGSEA. Trimming cost V 3 bases and J 3 bases, with 10 bases left between them. In nucleotides, the CDR3 is TGCAGCGTTGAGAGCAGGAGGACAGATACGCAGTATTTT. It encodes CSVESRRTDTQYF.

This chain connects TRBV11-2 to TRBJ2-1, with a possible D match to TRBD2 (5 bases). V lost 0 bases, J lost 6 bases, and 6 bases lay in between. CDR3 length equals 13 residues. Germline V gene sequence: CDR1 SGHAT, CDR2 FQNNGV. The CDR3 spells CASSLDGSNEQFF. CDR3 bases: TGTGCCAGCAGCTTAGATGGGAGCAATGAGCAGTTCTTC.

This clonotype was picked up many times. This rearrangement joins TRBV12-3 or TRBV12-4 to TRBJ2-2; D perhaps matches TRBD1 (5 bases). V lost 4 bases to trimming and J lost 4 bases, with 13 bases between them. The CDR3 is made up of 15 amino acids. CDR3 amino acids: CASSWVGAGTGELFF. In DNA, the CDR3 is TGTGCCAGCAGTTGGGTAGGGGCCGGCACCGGGGAGCTGTTTTTT.

The rearrangement uses TRBV5-1 and TRBJ2-1, with D perhaps TRBD1 (6 bases). V was clipped by 7 bases and J by 8 bases, with 19 bases between them. From germline, CDR1 is SGHRS and CDR2 YFSETQ. The CDR3 contains 14 residues. The CDR3 protein is CASRRDQGGDEQFF. CDR3 nucleotide sequence: TGCGCCAGCCGCCGGGACCAAGGGGGAGATGAGCAGTTCTTC.

The J gene is TRBJ2-7, the V gene TRBV7-8; 8 positions match TRBD2. CDR3 length equals 13 residues. Germline CDR1 SGHVS, CDR2 FQNEAQ. V lost 4 bases, J lost 7 bases, and 6 bases stayed unmatched. The CDR3: CASSWGLDGEQYF. The DNA for the CDR3 is TGTGCCAGCAGCTGGGGACTAGATGGTGAGCAGTACTTC.

V gene TRBV3-1 combines with J gene TRBJ1-6; TRBD1 matches 8 bases. V lost 0 bases to trimming and J lost 3 bases; unmatched junction nucleotides: 16. CDR1 and CDR2 (germline): LGHDT, YNNKEL (reference sequence). The CDR3 contains 21 residues. The CDR3 reads CASSQDKLQETGALYNSPLHF. The CDR3 nucleotides read TGTGCCAGCAGCCAAGATAAATTACAGGAGACAGGGGCTCTCTATAATTCACCCCTCCACTTT. Drawing the rest from reference TRBV3-1 and TRBJ1-6, the complete variable domain is DTAVSQTPKYLVTQMGNDKSIKCEQNLGHDTMYWYKQDSKKFLKIMFSYNNKELIINETVPNRFSPKSPDKAHLNLHINSLELGDSAVYFCASSQDKLQETGALYNSPLHFGNGTRLTVT.

This clonotype was seen more than once but under ten times. V is TRBV2 and J is TRBJ1-4; no clear D. The CDR3 loop spans 12 amino acids. Germline CDR1 reads SNHLY; CDR2 reads FYNNEI. With 2 bases removed from V and 6 bases from J, the gap between germline ends came to 4 bases. DNA of the CDR3: TGTGCCAGCAGTGAAACGGATGAAAAACTGTTTTTT. Residues: CASSETDEKLFF.